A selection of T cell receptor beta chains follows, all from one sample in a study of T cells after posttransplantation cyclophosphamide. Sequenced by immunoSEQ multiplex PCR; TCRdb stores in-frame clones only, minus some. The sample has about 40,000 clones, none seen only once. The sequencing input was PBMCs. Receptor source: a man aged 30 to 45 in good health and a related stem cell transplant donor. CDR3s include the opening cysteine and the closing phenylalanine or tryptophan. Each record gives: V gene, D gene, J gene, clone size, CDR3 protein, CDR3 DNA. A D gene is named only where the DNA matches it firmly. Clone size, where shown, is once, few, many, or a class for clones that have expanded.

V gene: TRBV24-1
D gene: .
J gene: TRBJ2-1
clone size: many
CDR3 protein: CATKRRDFHNEQFF
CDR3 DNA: TGTGCCACCAAACGACGGGACTTCCACAATGAGCAGTTCTTC

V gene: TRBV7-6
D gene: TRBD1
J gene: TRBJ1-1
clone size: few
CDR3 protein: CASSLGQGTTEAFF
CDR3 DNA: TGTGCCAGCAGCCTAGGACAGGGGACCACTGAAGCTTTCTTT

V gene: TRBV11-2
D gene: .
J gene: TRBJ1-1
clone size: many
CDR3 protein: CASSSYMNTEAFF
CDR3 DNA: TGTGCCAGCAGCTCTTATATGAACACTGAAGCTTTCTTT

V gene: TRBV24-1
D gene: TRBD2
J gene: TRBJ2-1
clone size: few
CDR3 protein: CATSDTTSGVYNEQFF
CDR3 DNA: TGTGCCACCAGTGATACGACTAGCGGGGTCTACAATGAGCAGTTCTTC

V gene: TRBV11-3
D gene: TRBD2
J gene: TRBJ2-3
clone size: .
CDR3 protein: CASSLVAGSDTQYF
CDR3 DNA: TGTGCCAGCAGCTTAGTAGCGGGGTCAGATACGCAGTATTTT

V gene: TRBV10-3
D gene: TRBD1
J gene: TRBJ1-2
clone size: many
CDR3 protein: CAISGTGTNYGYTF
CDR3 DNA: TGTGCCATCAGTGGGACAGGTACTAACTATGGCTACACCTTC

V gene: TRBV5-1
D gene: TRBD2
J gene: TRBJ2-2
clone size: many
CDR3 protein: CASSLTGTSGGYGELFF
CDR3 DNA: TGCGCCAGCAGCTTGACCGGGACTAGCGGGGGTTACGGGGAGCTGTTTTTT

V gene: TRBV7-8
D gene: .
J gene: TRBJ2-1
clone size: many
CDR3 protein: CASSLAGTFYNEQFF
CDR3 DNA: TGTGCCAGCAGCTTGGCGGGGACCTTCTACAATGAGCAGTTCTTC

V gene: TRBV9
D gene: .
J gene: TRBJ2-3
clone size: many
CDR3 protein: CASSVGGHTSTDTQYF
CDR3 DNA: TGTGCCAGCAGCGTAGGGGGCCATACCAGCACAGATACGCAGTATTTT

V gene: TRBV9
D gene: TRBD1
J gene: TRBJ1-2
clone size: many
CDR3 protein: CASSARQGMINEANYGYTF
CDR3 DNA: TGTGCCAGCAGCGCCCGACAGGGAATGATAAATGAGGCTAACTATGGCTACACCTTC

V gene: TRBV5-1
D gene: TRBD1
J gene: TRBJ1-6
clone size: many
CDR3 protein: CASSLAFRDRGDF
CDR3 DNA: TGCGCCAGCAGCTTGGCTTTTAGGGACAGGGGCGACTTT

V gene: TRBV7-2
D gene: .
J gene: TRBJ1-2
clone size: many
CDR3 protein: CASSFNSEGYTF
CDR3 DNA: TGTGCCAGCAGCTTTAACTCCGAGGGCTACACCTTC

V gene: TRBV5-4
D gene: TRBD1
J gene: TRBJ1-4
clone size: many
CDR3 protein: CASSPGGGRNEKLFF
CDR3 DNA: TGTGCCAGCAGCCCGGGAGGGGGCCGGAATGAAAAACTGTTTTTT

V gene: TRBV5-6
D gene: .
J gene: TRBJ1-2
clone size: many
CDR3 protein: CASSLSRPYGYTF
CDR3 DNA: TGTGCCAGCAGCTTGTCGCGCCCCTATGGCTACACCTTC

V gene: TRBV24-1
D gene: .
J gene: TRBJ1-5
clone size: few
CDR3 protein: CATQGHDQPQHF
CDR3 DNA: TGTGCCACCCAGGGACATGATCAGCCCCAGCATTTT

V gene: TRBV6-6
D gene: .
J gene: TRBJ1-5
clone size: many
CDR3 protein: CASSGGSDRNQPQHF
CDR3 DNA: TGTGCCAGCAGCGGGGGTAGTGATCGCAATCAGCCCCAGCATTTT

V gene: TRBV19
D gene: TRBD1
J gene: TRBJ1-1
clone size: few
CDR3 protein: CASSIEGQGREAFF
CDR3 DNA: TGTGCCAGTAGTATAGAAGGACAGGGGCGTGAAGCTTTCTTT

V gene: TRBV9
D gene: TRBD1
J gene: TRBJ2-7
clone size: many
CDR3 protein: CASSRGGTGVSYEQYF
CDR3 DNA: TGTGCCAGCAGCCGTGGAGGGACAGGGGTTTCCTACGAGCAGTACTTC

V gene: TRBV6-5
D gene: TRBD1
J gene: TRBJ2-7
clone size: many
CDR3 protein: CASRRDRTYEQYF
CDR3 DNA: TGTGCCAGCAGGCGGGACAGGACCTACGAGCAGTACTTC

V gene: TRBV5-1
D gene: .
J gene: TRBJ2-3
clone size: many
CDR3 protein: CASSQGPGGTQYF
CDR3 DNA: TGCGCCAGCAGCCAGGGTCCGGGCGGTACGCAGTATTTT

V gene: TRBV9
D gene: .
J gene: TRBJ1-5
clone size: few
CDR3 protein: CASSVEGARNQPQHF
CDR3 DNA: TGTGCCAGCAGCGTAGAGGGTGCGCGCAATCAGCCCCAGCATTTT

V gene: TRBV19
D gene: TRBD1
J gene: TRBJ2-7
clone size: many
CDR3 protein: CASSKTGTGAYEQYF
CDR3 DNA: TGTGCCAGTAGTAAAACCGGGACAGGGGCCTACGAGCAGTACTTC

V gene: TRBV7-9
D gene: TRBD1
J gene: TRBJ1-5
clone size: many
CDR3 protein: CASSPPGGFNQPQHF
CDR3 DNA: TGTGCCAGCAGCCCTCCAGGGGGGTTCAATCAGCCCCAGCATTTT

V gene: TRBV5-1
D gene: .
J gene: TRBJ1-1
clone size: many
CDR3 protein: CASSLAIRTDNTEAFF
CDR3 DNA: TGCGCCAGCAGCTTGGCCATAAGGACAGACAACACTGAAGCTTTCTTT

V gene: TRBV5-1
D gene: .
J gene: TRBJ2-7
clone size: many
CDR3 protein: CASSLAQGGIYEQYF
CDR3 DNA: TGCGCCAGCAGCTTGGCCCAGGGGGGTATCTACGAGCAGTACTTC

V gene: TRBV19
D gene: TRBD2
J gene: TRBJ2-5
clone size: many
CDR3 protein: CASSIDSSGVGETQYF
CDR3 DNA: TGTGCCAGTAGTATAGATTCTAGCGGGGTTGGAGAGACCCAGTACTTC

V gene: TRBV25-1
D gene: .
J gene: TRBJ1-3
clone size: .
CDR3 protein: CASSELRGSSGNTIYF
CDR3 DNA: TGTGCCAGCAGTGAATTAAGGGGGTCGTCTGGAAACACCATATATTTT

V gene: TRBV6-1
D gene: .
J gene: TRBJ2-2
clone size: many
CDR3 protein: CASPKFTGSVGELFF
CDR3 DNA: TGTGCCAGCCCCAAATTCACAGGGTCAGTCGGGGAGCTGTTTTTT

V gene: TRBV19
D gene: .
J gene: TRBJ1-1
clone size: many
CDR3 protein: CASSDLGQGGTEAFF
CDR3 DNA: TGTGCCAGTAGTGATTTGGGGCAGGGAGGAACTGAAGCTTTCTTT

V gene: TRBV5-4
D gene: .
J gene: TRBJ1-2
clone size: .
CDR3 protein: CASSPGEGNDYGYTF
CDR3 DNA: TGTGCCAGCAGCCCTGGGGAGGGGAATGACTATGGCTACACCTTC

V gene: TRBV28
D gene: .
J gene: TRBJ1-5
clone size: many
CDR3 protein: CASSFGDKPQHF
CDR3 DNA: TGTGCCAGCAGTTTTGGTGACAAACCCCAGCATTTT

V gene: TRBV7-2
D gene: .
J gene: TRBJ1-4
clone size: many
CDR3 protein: CASTPRGDGREKLFF
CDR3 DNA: TGTGCCAGCACGCCGCGGGGGGACGGTCGGGAAAAACTGTTTTTT

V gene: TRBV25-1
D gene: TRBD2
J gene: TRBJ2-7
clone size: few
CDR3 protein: CASSESTGTRYEQYF
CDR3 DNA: TGTGCCAGCAGTGAATCCACAGGGACTAGGTACGAGCAGTACTTC